Below are 2 T cell receptor beta chains sequenced from a single sample in a study of cytomegalovirus exposure and HLA in healthy donors. 60 Vbeta and 13 Jbeta primers were used in PCR. Repertoires were generated with immunoSEQ multiplex PCR, while TCRdb's copy carries only in-frame clones and drops some. This repertoire comprises about 96,000 clones; its ten largest clones make up just under 3.5%. The sample consisted of PBMCs. Receptors originate from a woman younger than 45 in good health and CMV-seronegative.

About this clone: The junction departs from germline at one end; a sequencing error may be responsible. The chain carries TRBV7-7 and TRBJ2-2; D is possibly TRBD2 (5 bases). Germline loops: CDR1 SSHAT, CDR2 FNYEAQ (reference sequence). The CDR3 consists of 13 residues. CDR3 sequence: CASSADSHGELFF. The CDR3 DNA sequence: TGTGCTAGCAGCGCGGACTCCCACGGGGAGCTGTTTTTT.

The gene calls are TRBV13 and TRBJ2-5; tentatively, D is TRBD2 (6 bases). Germline V gene lookup returns CDR1 PRHDT and CDR2 FYEKMQ (reference sequence). This CDR3 spans 14 amino acids. The V gene lost 0 bases and the J gene lost 1 base, with 6 bases spanning the gap. As DNA, the CDR3 is TGTGCCAGCAGCTTAGGACTAGCCCAAGAGACCCAGTACTTC. It yields the protein CASSLGLAQETQYF.